The clone carrying this TCR beta chain was counted many times. The antigen is undetermined. The CDR3 totals 15 residues. Per the germline V gene, CDR1 is MNHNY and CDR2 is SVGAGI (reference sequence). Trimming cost V 0 bases and J 0 bases, with 6 bases left between them. The blood was taken when hyperthyroidism was first diagnosed, before any ophthalmopathy symptoms showed up. It was 8 to 10 ml of fresh peripheral blood that supplied the PBMCs. The data are from a study of T cells in Graves' hyperthyroidism and ophthalmopathy. Overall study results and limits: The blood repertoire included most of the expanded thyroid clonotypes above 0.001.

It was RNA transcripts that yielded the amplified TCR beta CDR3 regions. An initial round of RT-PCR targeting the TCR CDR3 relied on the HTBI primer set. TCRdb itself ran the multiplex PCR reads through MiXCR, one entry per CDR3 protein. The table includes roughly 360,000 distinct CDR3 sequences, about 13% detected once. The genes are TRBV6-6 and TRBJ1-3; D is ambiguous. The sequenced material came from blood. This sequence originates from a man younger than 45 with Graves' hyperthyroidism that later progressed to Graves' ophthalmopathy. As DNA, the CDR3 is TGTGCCAGCAGTTACTCAGGAGACTCTGGAAACACCATATATTTT. The encoded protein is CASSYSGDSGNTIYF.